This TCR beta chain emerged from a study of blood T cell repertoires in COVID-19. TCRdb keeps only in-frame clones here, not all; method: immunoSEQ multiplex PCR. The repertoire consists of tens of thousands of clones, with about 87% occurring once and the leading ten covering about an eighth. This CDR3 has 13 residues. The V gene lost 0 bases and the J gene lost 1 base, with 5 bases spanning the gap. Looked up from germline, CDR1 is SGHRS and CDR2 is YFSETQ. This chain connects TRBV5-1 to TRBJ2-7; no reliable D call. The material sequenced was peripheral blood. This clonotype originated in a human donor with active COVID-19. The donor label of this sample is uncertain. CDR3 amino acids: CASSLATSYEQYF. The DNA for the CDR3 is TGCGCCAGCAGCTTGGCCACTTCCTACGAGCAGTACTTC.